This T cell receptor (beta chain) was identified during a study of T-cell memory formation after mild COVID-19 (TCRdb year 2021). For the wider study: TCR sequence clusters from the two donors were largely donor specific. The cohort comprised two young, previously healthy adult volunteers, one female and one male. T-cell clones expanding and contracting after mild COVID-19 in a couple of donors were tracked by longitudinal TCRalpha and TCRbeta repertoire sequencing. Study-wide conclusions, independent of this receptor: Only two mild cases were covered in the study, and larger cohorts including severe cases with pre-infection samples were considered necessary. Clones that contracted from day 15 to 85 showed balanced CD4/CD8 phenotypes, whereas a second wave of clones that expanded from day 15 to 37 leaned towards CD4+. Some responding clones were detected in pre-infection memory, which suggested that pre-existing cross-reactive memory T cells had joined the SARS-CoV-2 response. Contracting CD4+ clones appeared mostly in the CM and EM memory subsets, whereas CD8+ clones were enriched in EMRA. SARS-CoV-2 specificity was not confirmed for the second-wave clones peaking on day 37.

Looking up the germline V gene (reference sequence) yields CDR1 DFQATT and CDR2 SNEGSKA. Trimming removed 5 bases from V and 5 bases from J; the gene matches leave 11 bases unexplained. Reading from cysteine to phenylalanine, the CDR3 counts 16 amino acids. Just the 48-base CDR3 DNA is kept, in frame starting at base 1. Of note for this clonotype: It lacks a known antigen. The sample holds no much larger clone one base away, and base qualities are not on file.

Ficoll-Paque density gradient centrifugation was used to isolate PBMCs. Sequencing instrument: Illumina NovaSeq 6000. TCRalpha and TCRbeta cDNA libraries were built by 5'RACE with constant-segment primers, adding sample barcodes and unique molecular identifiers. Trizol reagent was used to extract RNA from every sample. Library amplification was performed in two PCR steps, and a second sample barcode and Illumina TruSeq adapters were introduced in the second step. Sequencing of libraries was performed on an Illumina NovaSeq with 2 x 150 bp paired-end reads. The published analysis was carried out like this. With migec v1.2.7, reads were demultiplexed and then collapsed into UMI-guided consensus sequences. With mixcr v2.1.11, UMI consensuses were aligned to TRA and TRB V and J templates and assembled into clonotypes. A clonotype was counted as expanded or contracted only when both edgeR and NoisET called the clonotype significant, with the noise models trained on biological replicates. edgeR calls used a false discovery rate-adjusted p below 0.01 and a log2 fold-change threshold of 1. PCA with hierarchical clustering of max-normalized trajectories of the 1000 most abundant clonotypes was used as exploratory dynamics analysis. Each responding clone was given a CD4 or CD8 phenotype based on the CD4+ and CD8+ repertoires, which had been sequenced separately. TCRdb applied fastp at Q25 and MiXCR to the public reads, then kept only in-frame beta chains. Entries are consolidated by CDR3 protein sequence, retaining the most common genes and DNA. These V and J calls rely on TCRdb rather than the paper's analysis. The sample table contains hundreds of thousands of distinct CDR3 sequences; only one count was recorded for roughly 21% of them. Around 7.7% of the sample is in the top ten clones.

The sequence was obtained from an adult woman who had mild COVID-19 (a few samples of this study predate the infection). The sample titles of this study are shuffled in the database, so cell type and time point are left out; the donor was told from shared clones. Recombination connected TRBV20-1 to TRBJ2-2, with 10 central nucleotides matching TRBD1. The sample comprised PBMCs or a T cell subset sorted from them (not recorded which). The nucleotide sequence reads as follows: TGCAGTGCTTTAGTTCCGGGACAGGGGTTTACCGGGGAGCTGTTTTTT. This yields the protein CSALVPGQGFTGELFF.